This TCR beta chain was sequenced in a study of blood T cells in healthy people across ages. Germline V gene data show CDR1 as MDHEN and CDR2 as SYDVKM. The CDR3 is made up of 15 amino acids. Trimming pared 3 bases from V and 7 bases from J, leaving 18 bases between. Researchers isolated at least 6 million PBMCs per sample. Using a J-beta primer mix together with a sample-barcoded 5' primer, a second PCR was run for about 6 to 12 cycles. Unique molecular identifiers of 12 random nucleotides labeled each cDNA. TCRdb analysed the 5' RACE reads with MiXCR anew, one entry per CDR3 protein. The repertoire holds more than 900,000 distinct CDR3 sequences, with roughly a quarter as singletons. These data are also associated with another study on T cells of mothers and their children.

The V gene is TRBV28, the J gene TRBJ2-5; D possibly corresponds to TRBD2 (6 bases). The sequenced material came from blood. The clonotype was recovered from a girl aged 2 to 9 in good health. The CDR3 sequence is CASSLRRGPRGTQYF. The DNA for the CDR3 is TGTGCCAGCAGTTTGAGGAGGGGCCCTCGGGGGACCCAGTACTTC.